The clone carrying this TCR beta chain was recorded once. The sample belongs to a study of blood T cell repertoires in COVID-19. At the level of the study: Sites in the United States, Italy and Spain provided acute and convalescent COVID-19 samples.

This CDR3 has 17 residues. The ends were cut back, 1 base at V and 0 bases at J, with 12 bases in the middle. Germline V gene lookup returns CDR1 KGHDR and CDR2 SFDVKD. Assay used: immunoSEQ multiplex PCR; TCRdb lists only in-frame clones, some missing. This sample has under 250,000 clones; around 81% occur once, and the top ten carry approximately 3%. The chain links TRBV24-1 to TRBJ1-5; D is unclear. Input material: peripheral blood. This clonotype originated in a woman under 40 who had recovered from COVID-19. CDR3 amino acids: CATSDLPRHCSNQPQHF. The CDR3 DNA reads TGTGCCACCAGTGATTTACCCCGACACTGTAGCAATCAGCCCCAGCATTTT.